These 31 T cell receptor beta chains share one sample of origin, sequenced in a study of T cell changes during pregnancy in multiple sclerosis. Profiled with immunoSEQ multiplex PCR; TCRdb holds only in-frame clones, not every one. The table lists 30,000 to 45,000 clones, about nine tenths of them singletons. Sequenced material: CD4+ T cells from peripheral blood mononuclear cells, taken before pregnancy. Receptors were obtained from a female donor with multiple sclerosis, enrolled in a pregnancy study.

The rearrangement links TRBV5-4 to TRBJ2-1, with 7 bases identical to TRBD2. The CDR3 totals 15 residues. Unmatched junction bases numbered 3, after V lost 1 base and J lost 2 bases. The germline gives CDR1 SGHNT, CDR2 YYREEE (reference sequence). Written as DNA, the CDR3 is TGTGCCAGCAGCTTGTTCCTAGCGGCCTACAATGAGCAGTTCTTC. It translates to CASSLFLAAYNEQFF.

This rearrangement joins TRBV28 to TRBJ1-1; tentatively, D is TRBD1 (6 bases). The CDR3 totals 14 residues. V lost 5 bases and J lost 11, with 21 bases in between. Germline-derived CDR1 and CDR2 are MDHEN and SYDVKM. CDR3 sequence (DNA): TGTGCCAGCAGTCCGGGTAACAGGGCCAGTAGGGCTTTCTTT. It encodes CASSPGNRASRAFF.

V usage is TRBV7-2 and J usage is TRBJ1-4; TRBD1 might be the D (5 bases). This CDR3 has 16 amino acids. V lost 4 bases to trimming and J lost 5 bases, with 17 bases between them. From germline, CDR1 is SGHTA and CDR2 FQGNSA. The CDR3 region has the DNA TGTGCCAGCAGCTCCCAACCGGGACGGGGGAATGAAAAACTGTTTTTT. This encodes CASSSQPGRGNEKLFF.

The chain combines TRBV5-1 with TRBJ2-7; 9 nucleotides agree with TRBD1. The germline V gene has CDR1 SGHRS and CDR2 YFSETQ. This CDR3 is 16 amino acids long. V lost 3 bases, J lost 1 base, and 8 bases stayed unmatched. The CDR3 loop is CASSSGTGLESYEQYF. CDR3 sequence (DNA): TGCGCCAGCAGCTCCGGGACAGGGTTGGAGTCCTACGAGCAGTACTTC.

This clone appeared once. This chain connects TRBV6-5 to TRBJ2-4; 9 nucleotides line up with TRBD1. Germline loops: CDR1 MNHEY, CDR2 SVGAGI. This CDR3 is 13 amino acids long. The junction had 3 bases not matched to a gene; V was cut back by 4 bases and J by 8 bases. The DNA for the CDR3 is TGTGCCAGCAGTTTGGACAGGGGATACATTCAGTACTTC. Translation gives CASSLDRGYIQYF.

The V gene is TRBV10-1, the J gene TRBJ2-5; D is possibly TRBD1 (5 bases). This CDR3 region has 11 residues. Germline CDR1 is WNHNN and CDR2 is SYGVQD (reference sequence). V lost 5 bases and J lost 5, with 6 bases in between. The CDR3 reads CASSNRETQYF. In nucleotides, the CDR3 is TGCGCCAGCAGTAACAGGGAGACCCAGTACTTC.

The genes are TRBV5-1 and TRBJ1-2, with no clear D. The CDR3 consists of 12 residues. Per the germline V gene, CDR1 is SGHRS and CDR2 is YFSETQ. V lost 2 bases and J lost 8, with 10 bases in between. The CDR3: CASSFSGKGYTF. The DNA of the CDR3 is TGCGCCAGCAGCTTTTCGGGGAAGGGCTACACCTTC.

The chain's CDR3 is CASSSQGDGTDTQYF. Written as DNA, the CDR3 is TGTGCCAGCAGCTCCCAGGGGGATGGCACAGATACGCAGTATTTT. This chain connects TRBV7-9 to TRBJ2-3, with 7 bases lining up with TRBD1. The J segment lost 1 base and the V segment lost 4 bases, leaving 5 bases of the junction unmatched. Germline CDR1 and CDR2: SEHNR and FQNEAQ (reference sequence). This CDR3 comprises 15 residues.

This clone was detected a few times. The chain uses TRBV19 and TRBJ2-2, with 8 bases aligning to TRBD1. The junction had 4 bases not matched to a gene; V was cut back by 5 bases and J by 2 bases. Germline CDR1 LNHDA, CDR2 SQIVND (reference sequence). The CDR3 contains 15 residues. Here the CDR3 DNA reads TGTGCCAGTAGTCCGGGACAGGCCAACACCGGGGAGCTGTTTTTT. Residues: CASSPGQANTGELFF.

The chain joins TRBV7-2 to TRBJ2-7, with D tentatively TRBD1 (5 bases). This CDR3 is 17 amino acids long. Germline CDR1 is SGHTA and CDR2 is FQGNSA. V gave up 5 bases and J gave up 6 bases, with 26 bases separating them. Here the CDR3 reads CASSRSPATVLRSEQYF. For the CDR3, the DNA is TGTGCCAGCAGCCGATCCCCCGCGACAGTCTTGAGGTCCGAGCAGTACTTC.

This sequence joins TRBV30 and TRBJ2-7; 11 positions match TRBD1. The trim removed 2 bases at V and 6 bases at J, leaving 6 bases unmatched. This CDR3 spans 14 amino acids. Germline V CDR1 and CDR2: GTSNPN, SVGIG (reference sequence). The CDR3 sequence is CAWSLGTGGTEQYF. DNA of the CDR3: TGTGCCTGGAGTCTCGGGACAGGGGGAACCGAGCAGTACTTC.

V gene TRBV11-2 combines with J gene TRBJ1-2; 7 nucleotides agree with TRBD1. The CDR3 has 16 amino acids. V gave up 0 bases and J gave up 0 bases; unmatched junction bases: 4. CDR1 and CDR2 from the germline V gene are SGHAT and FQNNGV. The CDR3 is CASSLDLDRANYGYTF. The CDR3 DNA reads TGTGCCAGCAGCTTAGATCTCGACAGGGCTAACTATGGCTACACCTTC.

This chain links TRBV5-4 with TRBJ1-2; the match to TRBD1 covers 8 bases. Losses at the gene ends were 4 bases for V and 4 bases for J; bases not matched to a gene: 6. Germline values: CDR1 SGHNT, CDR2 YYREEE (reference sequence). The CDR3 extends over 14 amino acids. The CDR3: CASSAHRGIYGYTF. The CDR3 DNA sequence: TGTGCCAGCAGCGCCCACAGGGGGATCTATGGCTACACCTTC. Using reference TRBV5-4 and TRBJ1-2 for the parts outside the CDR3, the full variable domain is ETGVTQSPTHLIKTRGQQVTLRCSSQSGHNTVSWYQQALGQGPQFIFQYYREEENGRGNFPPRFSGLQFPNYSSELNVNALELDDSALYLCASSAHRGIYGYTFGSGTRLTVV.

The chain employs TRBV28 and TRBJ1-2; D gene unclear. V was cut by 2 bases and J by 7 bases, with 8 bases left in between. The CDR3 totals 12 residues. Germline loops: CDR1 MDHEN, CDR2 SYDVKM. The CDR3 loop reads CASSLRYSGYTF. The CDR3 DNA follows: TGTGCCAGCAGTTTACGTTATAGTGGCTACACCTTC.

The CDR3 coding sequence is TGTGCCAGCAGCTCCCCGGACTTCAATGAGCAGTTCTTC. Its protein is CASSSPDFNEQFF. V is TRBV5-4 and J is TRBJ2-1, with a tentative D call TRBD2 (5 bases). The germline gives CDR1 SGHNT, CDR2 YYREEE (reference sequence). Trimming cost V 3 bases and J 6 bases, with 10 bases left between them. The CDR3 sequence is 13 residues long.

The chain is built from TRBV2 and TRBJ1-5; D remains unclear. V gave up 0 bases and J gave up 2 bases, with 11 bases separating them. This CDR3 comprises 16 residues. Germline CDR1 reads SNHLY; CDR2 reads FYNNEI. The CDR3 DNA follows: TGTGCCAGCAGTGAAGCCAGGCCCTTGGGCAATCAGCCCCAGCATTTT. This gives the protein CASSEARPLGNQPQHF.

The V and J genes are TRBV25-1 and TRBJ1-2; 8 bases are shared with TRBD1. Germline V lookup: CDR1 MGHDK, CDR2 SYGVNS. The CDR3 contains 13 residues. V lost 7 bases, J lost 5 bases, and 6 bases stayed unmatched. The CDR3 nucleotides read TGTGCCAGCACCTCCCGGACAGGGTATGGCTACACCTTC. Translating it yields CASTSRTGYGYTF.

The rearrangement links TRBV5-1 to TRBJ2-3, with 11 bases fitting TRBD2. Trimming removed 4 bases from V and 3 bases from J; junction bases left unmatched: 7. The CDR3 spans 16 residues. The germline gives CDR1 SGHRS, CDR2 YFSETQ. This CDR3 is CASSQGLAVETDTQYF. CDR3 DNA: TGCGCCAGCAGCCAGGGACTAGCGGTGGAAACAGATACGCAGTATTTT.

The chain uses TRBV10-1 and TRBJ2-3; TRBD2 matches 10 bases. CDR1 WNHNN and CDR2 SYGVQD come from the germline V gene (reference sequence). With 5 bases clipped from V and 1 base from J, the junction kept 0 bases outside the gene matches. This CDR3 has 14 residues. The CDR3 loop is CASSSGRGTDTQYF. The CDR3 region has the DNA TGCGCCAGCAGTAGCGGGAGGGGCACAGATACGCAGTATTTT.

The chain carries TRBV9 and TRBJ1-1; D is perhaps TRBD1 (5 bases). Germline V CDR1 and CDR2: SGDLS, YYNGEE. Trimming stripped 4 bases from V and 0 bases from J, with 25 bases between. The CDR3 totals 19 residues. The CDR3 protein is CASSPTGVHISPLNTEAFF. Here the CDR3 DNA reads TGTGCCAGCAGCCCGACGGGGGTCCATATAAGCCCTTTGAACACTGAAGCTTTCTTT.

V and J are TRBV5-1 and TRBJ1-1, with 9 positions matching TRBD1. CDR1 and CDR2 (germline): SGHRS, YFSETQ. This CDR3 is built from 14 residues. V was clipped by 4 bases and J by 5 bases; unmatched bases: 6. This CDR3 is CASSATGGTTEAFF. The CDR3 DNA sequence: TGCGCCAGCAGCGCGACAGGGGGGACGACTGAAGCTTTCTTT.

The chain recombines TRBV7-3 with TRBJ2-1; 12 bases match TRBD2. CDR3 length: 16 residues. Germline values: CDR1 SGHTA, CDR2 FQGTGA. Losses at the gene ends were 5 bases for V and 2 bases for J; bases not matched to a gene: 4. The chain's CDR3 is CASSRLAGVPYNEQFF. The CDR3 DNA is TGTGCCAGCAGCAGACTAGCGGGAGTCCCCTACAATGAGCAGTTCTTC. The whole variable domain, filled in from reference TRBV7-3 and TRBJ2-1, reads GAGVSQTPSNKVTEKGKYVELRCDPISGHTALYWYRQSLGQGPEFLIYFQGTGAADDSGLPNDRFFAVRPEGSVSTLKIQRTERGDSAVYLCASSRLAGVPYNEQFFGPGTRLTVL.

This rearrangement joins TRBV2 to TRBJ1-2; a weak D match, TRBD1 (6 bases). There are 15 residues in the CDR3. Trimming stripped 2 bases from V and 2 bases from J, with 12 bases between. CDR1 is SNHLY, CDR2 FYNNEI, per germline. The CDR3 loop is CASSESRQGNYGYTF. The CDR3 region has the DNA TGTGCCAGCAGTGAATCGAGGCAGGGGAACTATGGCTACACCTTC.

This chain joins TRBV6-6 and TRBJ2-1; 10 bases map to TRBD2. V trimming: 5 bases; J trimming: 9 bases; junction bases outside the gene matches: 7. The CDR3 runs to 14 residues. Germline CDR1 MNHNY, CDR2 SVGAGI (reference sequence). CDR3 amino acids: CASSRSGGESEQFF. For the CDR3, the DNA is TGTGCCAGCAGTCGAAGCGGGGGGGAGAGTGAGCAGTTCTTC.

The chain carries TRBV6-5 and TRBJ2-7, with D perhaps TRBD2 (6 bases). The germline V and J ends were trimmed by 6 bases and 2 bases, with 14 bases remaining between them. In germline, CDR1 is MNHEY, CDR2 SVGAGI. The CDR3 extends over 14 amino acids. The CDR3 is CASRTGRGTYEQYF. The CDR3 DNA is TGTGCCAGCAGGACGGGGCGGGGTACCTACGAGCAGTACTTC.

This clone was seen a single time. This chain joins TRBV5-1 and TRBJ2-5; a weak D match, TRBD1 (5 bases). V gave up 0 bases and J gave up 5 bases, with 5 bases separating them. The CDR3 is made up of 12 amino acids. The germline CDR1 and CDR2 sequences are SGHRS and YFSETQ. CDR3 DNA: TGCGCCAGCAGCTTGGAGGGGGAGACCCAGTACTTC. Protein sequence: CASSLEGETQYF.

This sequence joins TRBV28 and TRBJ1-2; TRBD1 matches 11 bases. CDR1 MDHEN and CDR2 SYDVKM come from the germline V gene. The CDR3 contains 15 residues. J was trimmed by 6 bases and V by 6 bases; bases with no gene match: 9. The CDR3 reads CASRTQQDRGHGYTF. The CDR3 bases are TGTGCCAGCAGGACCCAACAGGACAGGGGGCATGGCTACACCTTC.

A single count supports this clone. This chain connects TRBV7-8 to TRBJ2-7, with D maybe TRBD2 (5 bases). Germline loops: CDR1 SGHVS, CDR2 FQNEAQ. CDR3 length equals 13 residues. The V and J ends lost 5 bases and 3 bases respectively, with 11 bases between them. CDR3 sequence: CASSPISGYEQYF. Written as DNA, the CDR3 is TGTGCCAGCAGCCCCATAAGCGGCTACGAGCAGTACTTC.

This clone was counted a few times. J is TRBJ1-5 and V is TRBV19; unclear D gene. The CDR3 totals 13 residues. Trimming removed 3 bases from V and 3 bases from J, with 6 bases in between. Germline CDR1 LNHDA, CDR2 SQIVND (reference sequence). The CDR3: CASSMRDNQPQHF. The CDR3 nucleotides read TGTGCCAGTAGTATGCGCGACAATCAGCCCCAGCATTTT.

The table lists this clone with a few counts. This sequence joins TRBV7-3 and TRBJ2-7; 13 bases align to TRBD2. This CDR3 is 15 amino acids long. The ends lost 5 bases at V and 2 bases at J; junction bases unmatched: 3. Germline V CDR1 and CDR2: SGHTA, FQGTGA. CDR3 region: CASSVGTSGTYEQYF. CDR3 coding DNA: TGTGCCAGCAGCGTCGGGACTAGCGGGACCTACGAGCAGTACTTC.

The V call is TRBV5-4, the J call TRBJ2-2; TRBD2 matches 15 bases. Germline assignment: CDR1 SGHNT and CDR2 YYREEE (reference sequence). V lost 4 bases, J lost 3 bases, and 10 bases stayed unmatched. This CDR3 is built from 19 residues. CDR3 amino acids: CASSPNTGTSGRHTGELFF. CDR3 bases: TGTGCCAGCAGCCCTAACACCGGGACTAGCGGGAGGCACACCGGGGAGCTGTTTTTT.